The T cell receptor beta chain described here comes from a study of early T cells in non-severe SARS-CoV-2 infection. Germline lookup yields CDR1 SQVTM and CDR2 ANQGSEA. V lost 0 bases to trimming and J lost 3 bases, with 17 bases between them. The CDR3 totals 16 residues. Individual cDNA molecules received unique molecular identifiers during library preparation. In TCRdb, the 5' RACE reads were re-called with MiXCR into one record per CDR3 protein. Altogether fewer than 120,000 distinct CDR3 sequences are present, 10% to 15% being singletons, with the ten largest covering 3.5% to 4%. Note on this clonotype: Its specificity is unknown.

General observations from the study: Reliance on VDJdb matching favored anti-spike CD8 responses; private and CD4 specificities were missed.

The input for sequencing was whole blood, taken at baseline. The sequence was collected from an adult who was a healthcare worker with PCR-confirmed SARS-CoV-2 infection or an uninfected control (not recorded which). The rearrangement uses TRBV29-1 and TRBJ1-1, with D possibly matching TRBD1 (5 bases). CDR3: CSVEDGPEVGDTEAFF. In DNA, the CDR3 is TGCAGCGTTGAAGATGGCCCCGAGGTGGGGGACACTGAAGCTTTCTTT.